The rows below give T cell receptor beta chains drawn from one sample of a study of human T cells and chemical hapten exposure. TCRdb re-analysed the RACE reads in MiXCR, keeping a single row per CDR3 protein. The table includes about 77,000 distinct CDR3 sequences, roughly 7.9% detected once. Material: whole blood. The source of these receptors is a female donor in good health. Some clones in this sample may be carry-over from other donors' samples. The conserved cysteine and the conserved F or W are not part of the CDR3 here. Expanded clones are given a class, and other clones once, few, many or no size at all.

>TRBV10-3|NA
AISLDGAVEKLF
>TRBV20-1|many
SAPDSGSPLH
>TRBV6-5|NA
ASSNTGAINQPQH
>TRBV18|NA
ASSPEDYSSTDTQY
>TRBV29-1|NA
SVEVSQVGTEAF
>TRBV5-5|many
ASSPQGFSYNEQF
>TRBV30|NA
AWSVGAGPNTEAF
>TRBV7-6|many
ASSPGGGEAF
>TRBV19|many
ASSISENSPLH
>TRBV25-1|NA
ASSGTGTSGFLNWDTQY
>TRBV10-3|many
AISETETGYEQY
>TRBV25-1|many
ASSEAGRTQY
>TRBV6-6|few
ASSGLADTQY
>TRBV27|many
ASKFSSGANVLT
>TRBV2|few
ASKFGTALNQPQH
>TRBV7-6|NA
ASSPVRALRGELF
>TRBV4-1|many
ASRNPAVGQMNTEAF
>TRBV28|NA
ASTLRGNQPQH
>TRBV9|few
ASSTRSINSPLH
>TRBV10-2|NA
ASNTAQNTGELF
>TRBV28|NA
ASSLSPGLNTEAF
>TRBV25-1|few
ASSEFRGMDTEAF
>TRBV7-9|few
ASSLRSLGTEAF
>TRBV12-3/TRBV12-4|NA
ASSFEYDSPLH
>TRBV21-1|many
ASSRGTGGPQDTQY
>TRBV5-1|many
ASSWGTDYEQY